Described below is a single T cell receptor (beta chain) sequence and its context. At one of its ends the junction is not consistent with the germline gene, which may arise from a read error. Other DNA sequences in the same sample also yield this CDR3. The data originate from a study of blood T cell repertoires in COVID-19. On the study more broadly: T cells, B-cell-depleted T cells, or PBMCs provided the cDNA or gDNA that served as material.

Clones were read by immunoSEQ multiplex PCR, and TCRdb kept only the in-frame ones, dropping some. Of some 230,000 clones detected, roughly 84% appear once; the ten largest clones hold approximately 2.6%. The CDR3 is made up of 14 amino acids. The germline V gene has CDR1 SGHTA and CDR2 FQGNSA. The rearrangement uses TRBV7-2 and TRBJ2-7; 12 nucleotides align to TRBD2. This TCR derives from a man aged 45-60 years who had recovered from COVID-19. Input material: peripheral blood. CDR3: CASSLAGGPYEQYF. As DNA, the CDR3 is TGTGCCAGCAGCCTAGCGGGAGGGCCCTACGAGCAGTACTTC.